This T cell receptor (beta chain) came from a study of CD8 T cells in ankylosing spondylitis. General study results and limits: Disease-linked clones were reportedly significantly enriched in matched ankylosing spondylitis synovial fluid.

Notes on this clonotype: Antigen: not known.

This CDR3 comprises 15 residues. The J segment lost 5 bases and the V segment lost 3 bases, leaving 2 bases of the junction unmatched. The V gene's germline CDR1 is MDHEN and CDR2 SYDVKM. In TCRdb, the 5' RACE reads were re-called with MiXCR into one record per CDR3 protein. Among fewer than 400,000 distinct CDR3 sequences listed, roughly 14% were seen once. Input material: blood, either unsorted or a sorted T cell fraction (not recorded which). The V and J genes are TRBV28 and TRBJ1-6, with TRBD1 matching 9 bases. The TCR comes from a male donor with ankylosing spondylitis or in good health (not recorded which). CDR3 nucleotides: TGTGCCAGCAGTTTGGGACAGGGTGATAATTCACCCCTCCACTTT. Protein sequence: CASSLGQGDNSPLHF.